This TCR beta chain was identified in a study of blood T cell repertoires in COVID-19. CDR3 length: 16 residues. In germline, CDR1 is SNHLY, CDR2 FYNNEI. Trimming took 6 bases from V and 10 from J; bases not matched to a gene: 9. Clones were sequenced by immunoSEQ multiplex PCR, and TCRdb holds only the in-frame ones, with some missing. The data contain under 85,000 clones, around 85% of them singletons. Sequenced sample: peripheral blood. The clonotype originates from a man older than 75 in a cohort sampled during active COVID-19. The rearrangement joins TRBV2 to TRBJ2-1, with 16 nucleotides matching TRBD2. The CDR3 region has the DNA TGTGCCAGCAGACTCGGGACTAGCGGGGGGGCGAGAGAGCAGTTCTTC. Translated: CASRLGTSGGAREQFF. Using reference TRBV2 and TRBJ2-1 for the parts outside the CDR3, the full variable domain is EPEVTQTPSHQVTQMGQEVILRCVPISNHLYFYWYRQILGQKVEFLVSFYNNEISEKSEIFDDQFSVERPDGSNFTLKIRSTKLEDSAMYFCASRLGTSGGAREQFFGPGTRLTVL.